The 17 T cell receptor beta chains in this list originate from one sample, sequenced in a study of blood T cell repertoires in COVID-19. Libraries were prepared by immunoSEQ multiplex PCR; TCRdb keeps only in-frame clonotypes and omits some of them. The sample yields some 190,000 clones, roughly 89% seen once. The specimen was PBMCs or T cells enriched from blood (not recorded which). Receptors were obtained from a woman aged 40 to 50 with acute COVID-19.

This chain joins TRBV2 and TRBJ1-2; TRBD1 is a possible D gene (6 bases). CDR1 and CDR2 (germline): SNHLY, FYNNEI. This CDR3 is built from 15 residues. With 7 bases removed from V and 6 bases from J, the gap between germline ends came to 21 bases. CDR3 region: CASTPLGTGRDGYTF. In nucleotides, the CDR3 is TGTGCCAGCACTCCCTTGGGTACAGGGAGGGATGGCTACACCTTC.

The chain links TRBV6-2 or TRBV6-3 to TRBJ1-2; 8 positions agree with TRBD1. The CDR3 consists of 15 residues. With V trimmed by 2 bases and J by 6 bases, 8 bases remained unmatched. Germline assignment: CDR1 MNHEY and CDR2 SVGEGT. Written as DNA, the CDR3 is TGTGCCAGCAGTTACACCGGGACAGGCTATGATGGCTACACCTTC. Protein: CASSYTGTGYDGYTF.

The gene calls are TRBV7-9 and TRBJ1-1, with TRBD1 matching over 7 bases. V lost 3 bases, J lost 6 bases, and 1 base stayed unmatched. This CDR3 is 12 amino acids long. Germline-derived CDR1 and CDR2 are SEHNR and FQNEAQ (reference sequence). The CDR3: CASSFDRAEAFF. CDR3 nucleotide sequence: TGTGCCAGCAGCTTTGACAGGGCTGAAGCTTTCTTT.

The CDR3 reads CASRRQGAGGEKLFF. In DNA, the CDR3 is TGTGCCAGCAGACGACAGGGGGCCGGTGGTGAAAAACTGTTTTTT. The genes are TRBV28 and TRBJ1-4; 10 nucleotides line up with TRBD1. The CDR3 consists of 15 residues. Germline V gene lookup returns CDR1 MDHEN and CDR2 SYDVKM. The junction had 8 bases not matched to a gene; V was cut back by 6 bases and J by 7 bases.

The rearrangement links TRBV24-1 to TRBJ2-7; the D gene is possibly TRBD1 (6 bases). Germline V gene sequence: CDR1 KGHDR, CDR2 SFDVKD. This CDR3 comprises 14 residues. The V end lost 5 bases, the J end lost 2 bases, and 12 bases lay between the germline ends. CDR3 amino acids: CATSATGHPYEQYF. CDR3 in DNA: TGTGCCACCAGTGCTACGGGACACCCCTACGAGCAGTACTTC.

The CDR3 region is CASSLGRVTDTQYF. In DNA, the CDR3 is TGTGCCAGCAGTTTAGGTCGCGTGACAGATACGCAGTATTTT. The chain carries TRBV28 and TRBJ2-3; D uncertain. Germline loops: CDR1 MDHEN, CDR2 SYDVKM. This CDR3 spans 14 amino acids. V was pared by 2 bases and J by 3 bases, with 9 bases between.

The CDR3 sequence is CASSDSNRGKPGELFF. In nucleotides, the CDR3 is TGTGCCAGCAGTGACTCGAACAGGGGTAAGCCCGGGGAGCTGTTTTTT. The chain has TRBV6-4 and TRBJ2-2; 7 positions agree with TRBD1. Trimming took 0 bases from V and 6 from J; bases not matched to a gene: 7. The CDR3 consists of 16 residues. Germline lookup yields CDR1 MRHNA and CDR2 SNTAGT.

Only a few counts were recorded for this clone. This sequence joins TRBV30 and TRBJ1-2; D is unresolved. The CDR3 has 12 amino acids. Germline V gene lookup returns CDR1 GTSNPN and CDR2 SVGIG (reference sequence). V was clipped by 3 bases and J by 8 bases, with 13 bases between them. CDR3 DNA sequence: TGTGCCTGGAGGGAAGCAGGTGGAGGCTACACCTTC. It is translated as CAWREAGGGYTF.

The J gene is TRBJ2-5, the V gene TRBV5-6, with a possible D match to TRBD2 (6 bases). CDR1 and CDR2 (germline): SGHDT, YYEEEE. V was cut by 2 bases and J by 3 bases, with 11 bases left in between. The CDR3 contains 14 residues. The CDR3 is CASSFGGFKETQYF. The DNA for the CDR3 is TGTGCCAGCAGCTTTGGGGGGTTTAAAGAGACCCAGTACTTC.

The chain is built from TRBV6-5 and TRBJ2-2; TRBD2 is a possible D gene (7 bases). Germline-derived CDR1 and CDR2 are MNHEY and SVGAGI. The CDR3 is made up of 14 amino acids. The germline V and J ends were trimmed by 2 bases and 9 bases, with 13 bases remaining between them. CDR3: CASSYDGGGWELFF. The CDR3 DNA reads TGTGCCAGCAGTTACGATGGGGGGGGCTGGGAGCTGTTTTTT.

The gene calls are TRBV5-1 and TRBJ1-1; D gene ambiguous. The germline V and J ends were trimmed by 0 bases and 0 bases, with 6 bases remaining between them. The CDR3 is 14 residues long. CDR1 SGHRS and CDR2 YFSETQ come from the germline V gene. As DNA, the CDR3 is TGCGCCAGCAGCTTGGGACATTTGAACACTGAAGCTTTCTTT. Protein product: CASSLGHLNTEAFF.

The CDR3 sequence: CASSADRTDTQYF. CDR3 nucleotides: TGTGCCAGCAGCGCGGACAGGACAGATACGCAGTATTTT. The V and J genes are TRBV7-2 and TRBJ2-3; 7 nucleotides align to TRBD1. The CDR3 consists of 13 residues. Germline CDR1 reads SGHTA; CDR2 reads FQGNSA. V lost 5 bases to trimming and J lost 3 bases; unmatched junction nucleotides: 2.

V and J are TRBV4-1 and TRBJ2-1, with D possibly TRBD2 on 5 matching bases. Germline CDR1 is MGHRA and CDR2 is YSYEKL. The CDR3 spans 14 residues. V lost 4 bases, J lost 7 bases, and 14 bases lay in between. The CDR3 is CASSPAAVGNEQFF. The DNA for the CDR3 is TGCGCCAGCAGCCCAGCGGCAGTAGGGAATGAGCAGTTCTTC.

V is TRBV5-4 and J is TRBJ2-3; 10 positions agree with TRBD2. Germline V CDR1 and CDR2: SGHNT, YYREEE (reference sequence). CDR3 size: 16 residues. Unmatched junction bases numbered 5, after V lost 1 base and J lost 3 bases. CDR3 sequence (DNA): TGTGCCAGCAGCTTGATGAGCGGGGGGGCGACAGATACGCAGTATTTT. Translated, it gives CASSLMSGGATDTQYF.

The chain has TRBV11-2 and TRBJ2-1; the match to TRBD2 covers 12 bases. The CDR3 sequence is 19 residues long. Germline trimming cut 7 bases from V and 0 bases from J; bases unmatched to any gene: 13. Germline lookup yields CDR1 SGHAT and CDR2 FQNNGV. CDR3 sequence: CASTPTLAGGSSSYNEQFF. The DNA for the CDR3 is TGTGCCAGCACCCCCACACTAGCGGGGGGCAGTAGCTCCTACAATGAGCAGTTCTTC.

The chain employs TRBV5-1 and TRBJ2-5; TRBD2 aligns across 7 bases. J lost 4 bases, V lost 6 bases, and 9 bases had no gene match. The length of the CDR3 is 14 residues. The germline V gene encodes CDR1 SGHRS and CDR2 YFSETQ. The CDR3 nucleotides read TGCGCCAGCACCTATGGGGGGGGGACAGAGACCCAGTACTTC. Its protein is CASTYGGGTETQYF.

The CDR3: CASSPDLGGYEQYF. CDR3 sequence (DNA): TGTGCCAGCAGCCCAGACCTAGGAGGCTACGAGCAGTACTTC. The genes are TRBV7-9 and TRBJ2-7, with D possibly TRBD2 on 5 matching bases. The CDR3 runs 14 residues. Trimming removed 5 bases from V and 3 bases from J, with 14 bases in between. Germline values: CDR1 SEHNR, CDR2 FQNEAQ (reference sequence).